This TCR beta chain was recovered during a study of CD8 T cells in ankylosing spondylitis. Broader study findings: Disease-linked clones proved CD8+ and comparatively uncommon in peripheral blood. Enrichment of disease-linked clones was reportedly significant in matched ankylosing spondylitis synovial fluid. Prior work had noted some motif variants in reactive arthritis blood and synovial fluid.

Germline lookup yields CDR1 SEHNR and CDR2 FQNEAQ (reference sequence). The CDR3 length is 15 residues. V was shortened by 5 bases and J by 0 bases, with 11 bases between the two germline ends. TCR beta libraries were made by quantitative 5'-RACE with molecular barcodes. A single record per CDR3 protein comes from TCRdb applying MiXCR to the 5' RACE reads. The sample shows some 140,000 distinct CDR3 sequences, roughly 8.8% of them seen only once. About this clonotype itself: The antigen is unknown.

The TCR originated in a male donor with ankylosing spondylitis. V gene TRBV7-9 combines with J gene TRBJ1-3, with TRBD1 as a possible D gene (5 bases). Sequencing used synovial fluid, either unsorted or a sorted T cell fraction (not recorded which). Written as DNA, the CDR3 is TGTGCCAGCAGCCAAATGAGGGGCTCTGGAAACACCATATATTTT. Translation: CASSQMRGSGNTIYF. Full variable domain (outside the CDR3, taken from reference TRBV7-9 and TRBJ1-3): DTGVSQNPRHKITKRGQNVTFRCDPISEHNRLYWYRQTLGQGPEFLTYFQNEAQLEKSRLLSDRFSAERPKGSFSTLEIQRTEQGDSAMYLCASSQMRGSGNTIYFGEGSWLTVV.